This entry lists 30 T cell receptor beta chains sequenced from one sample in a study of CD8 T cells in Susac syndrome. Random hexamers served to reverse transcribe about 0.45 to 1 ug RNA. One entry per CDR3 protein, called by TCRdb with MiXCR from the immunoSEQ multiplex PCR reads. The sample includes about 300,000 distinct CDR3 sequences, over 75% of them seen just once. The sequencing sample was made of CD8+ T cells from PBMCs. These receptors were collected from a human donor with multiple sclerosis.

This clonotype showed up just once. The V and J genes are TRBV2 and TRBJ2-3, with 8 bases identical to TRBD2. The J segment lost 2 bases and the V segment lost 3 bases, leaving 7 bases of the junction unmatched. Germline CDR1 reads SNHLY; CDR2 reads FYNNEI. The CDR3 spans 16 residues. DNA for the CDR3: TGTGCCAGCAGTGAGTCGCGGGAGGACCCCACAGATACGCAGTATTTT. This codes for CASSESREDPTDTQYF.

The chain uses TRBV13 and TRBJ2-7; D is unclear. Trimming stripped 6 bases from V and 2 bases from J, with 11 bases between. The CDR3 extends over 13 amino acids. Germline assignment: CDR1 PRHDT and CDR2 FYEKMQ (reference sequence). For the CDR3, the DNA is TGTGCCAGCAGACAATTCGACCCCTACGAGCAGTACTTC. Its protein product is CASRQFDPYEQYF.

The chain is built from TRBV30 and TRBJ1-2; 10 bases agree with TRBD1. J was trimmed by 8 bases and V by 3 bases; bases with no gene match: 9. This CDR3 is 14 amino acids long. Germline loops: CDR1 GTSNPN, CDR2 SVGIG (reference sequence). The CDR3 DNA sequence: TGTGCCTGGAGAGCCGGGACAGGGGAAGAAGGCTACACCTTC. Amino acids: CAWRAGTGEEGYTF.

This chain joins TRBV20-1 and TRBJ2-1; 9 bases line up with TRBD2. The germline gives CDR1 DFQATT, CDR2 SNEGSKA (reference sequence). The CDR3 runs to 19 residues. Losses at the gene ends were 5 bases for V and 8 bases for J; bases not matched to a gene: 25. CDR3 sequence: CSAGGLATGSIDYTHEQFF. For the CDR3, the DNA is TGCAGTGCTGGCGGACTAGCGACCGGCTCAATCGACTATACACATGAGCAGTTCTTC.

The gene calls are TRBV27 and TRBJ1-5; the D gene is possibly TRBD1 (5 bases). CDR1 is MNHEY, CDR2 SMNVEV, per germline (reference sequence). The CDR3 spans 14 residues. V dropped 4 bases and J dropped 2 bases, with 9 bases sitting between them. For the CDR3, the DNA is TGTGCCAGCAGTTCGAGGGGTGGCAATCAGCCCCAGCATTTT. Encoded protein: CASSSRGGNQPQHF.

The chain carries TRBV6-5 and TRBJ2-3, with 14 bases identical to TRBD2. CDR1 MNHEY and CDR2 SVGAGI come from the germline V gene. This CDR3 has 19 residues. After removal of 2 bases from V and 1 base from J, the junction contained 8 bases not matched to a gene. The CDR3 is CASSYGLAGGSTGTDTQYF. The CDR3, as DNA: TGTGCCAGCAGTTACGGACTAGCGGGAGGTTCCACGGGCACAGATACGCAGTATTTT.

CDR3 coding DNA: TGTGCCAGCAGCTTGGGACTAGCGGAATACGAGCAGTACTTC. It encodes CASSLGLAEYEQYF. This chain links TRBV5-6 with TRBJ2-7; TRBD2 matches at 9 bases. The CDR3 spans 14 residues. Per the germline V gene, CDR1 is SGHDT and CDR2 is YYEEEE. V lost 0 bases, J lost 4 bases, and 2 bases stayed unmatched.

The chain uses TRBV20-1 and TRBJ1-3; TRBD1 is a possible D gene (5 bases). This CDR3 is built from 15 residues. Germline V gives CDR1 DFQATT, CDR2 SNEGSKA (reference sequence). Trimming shortened V by 0 bases and J by 2 bases, and 11 bases separated the two germline ends. For the CDR3, the DNA is TGCAGTGCTAGAGATGGGACCGCTACTGGAAACACCATATATTTT. Amino acids: CSARDGTATGNTIYF.

The chain employs TRBV9 and TRBJ2-1, with TRBD2 identical over 14 bases. Trimming took 3 bases from V and 8 from J; bases not matched to a gene: 7. The germline V gene encodes CDR1 SGDLS and CDR2 YYNGEE. The CDR3 has 16 amino acids. CDR3 loop: CASSGGTSGSIYEQFF. The CDR3 DNA reads as TGTGCCAGCAGCGGAGGGACTAGCGGGAGTATCTATGAGCAGTTCTTC.

This clonotype was picked up a small number of times. The chain couples TRBV7-9 to TRBJ1-1; D might be TRBD1 (6 bases). The CDR3 runs 15 residues. In germline, CDR1 is SEHNR, CDR2 FQNEAQ (reference sequence). V was pared by 4 bases and J by 6 bases, with 18 bases between. The CDR3: CASSYAPGVSSEAFF. The CDR3 DNA sequence: TGTGCCAGCAGCTACGCACCAGGGGTCAGCTCTGAAGCTTTCTTT.

The V call is TRBV11-2, the J call TRBJ2-3; TRBD1 might be the D (5 bases). The CDR3 totals 16 residues. Trimming stripped 5 bases from V and 4 bases from J, with 19 bases between. The germline V gene has CDR1 SGHAT and CDR2 FQNNGV. The CDR3 DNA reads TGTGCCAGCAGCCCAGAGCAGGGTTACCCTCCAGATACGCAGTATTTT. Its protein product is CASSPEQGYPPDTQYF.

This chain joins TRBV19 and TRBJ2-7, with 8 bases aligning to TRBD1. The V and J ends lost 6 bases and 6 bases, in that order; junction bases with no gene match: 13. The germline gives CDR1 LNHDA, CDR2 SQIVND (reference sequence). CDR3 size: 15 residues. CDR3 loop: CASSADGQGTREQYF. As DNA, the CDR3 is TGTGCCAGTAGCGCAGATGGACAGGGAACTCGCGAGCAGTACTTC.

The chain employs TRBV9 and TRBJ2-7, with D hard to call. This CDR3 region has 13 residues. Germline-derived CDR1 and CDR2 are SGDLS and YYNGEE. Between the trimmed V and J ends, which lost 3 bases and 6 bases, there was a span of 13 bases. CDR3 region: CASSDGSLGEQYF. CDR3 coding DNA: TGTGCCAGCAGCGACGGATCCCTGGGCGAGCAGTACTTC. The variable domain in full, completed from reference TRBV9 and TRBJ2-7, reads DSGVTQTPKHLITATGQRVTLRCSPRSGDLSVYWYQQSLDQGLQFLIQYYNGEERAKGNILERFSAQQFPDLHSELNLSSLELGDSALYFCASSDGSLGEQYFGPGTRLTVT.

The V call is TRBV27, the J call TRBJ2-3, with 16 positions matching TRBD2. CDR1 and CDR2 (germline): MNHEY, SMNVEV (reference sequence). The CDR3 has 16 residues. Losses at the gene ends were 5 bases for V and 3 bases for J; bases not matched to a gene: 2. CDR3 DNA sequence: TGTGCCAGCAGTGTGGGACTAGCGGGAGGGACAGATACGCAGTATTTT. Protein: CASSVGLAGGTDTQYF.

The chain is built from TRBV18 and TRBJ2-2, with TRBD2 as a possible D gene (5 bases). The CDR3 has 14 residues. The germline V gene has CDR1 KGHSH and CDR2 LQKENI. V lost 3 bases to trimming and J lost 4 bases, with 9 bases between them. The CDR3 reads CASSPGISTGELFF. The CDR3 DNA sequence: TGTGCCAGCTCACCCGGGATAAGCACCGGGGAGCTGTTTTTT. Based on the CDR3 plus reference TRBV18 and TRBJ2-2, the full variable domain is NAGVMQNPRHLVRRRGQEARLRCSPMKGHSHVYWYRQLPEEGLKFMVYLQKENIIDESGMPKERFSAEFPKEGPSILRIQQVVRGDSAAYFCASSPGISTGELFFGEGSRLTVL.

This chain links TRBV7-8 with TRBJ1-1, with TRBD1 identical over 7 bases. Per the germline V gene, CDR1 is SGHVS and CDR2 is FQNEAQ. V lost 4 bases to trimming and J lost 11 bases; unmatched junction nucleotides: 16. This CDR3 comprises 15 residues. The CDR3 region is CASSSSPRRGLFAFF. The CDR3 DNA sequence: TGTGCCAGCAGCTCTTCCCCGCGGAGGGGGCTATTCGCTTTCTTT.

This rearrangement joins TRBV7-9 to TRBJ1-5; D unresolved. CDR1 and CDR2 from the germline V gene are SEHNR and FQNEAQ (reference sequence). The CDR3 has 14 amino acids. V dropped 3 bases and J dropped 2 bases, with 8 bases sitting between them. CDR3 in amino acids: CASSLDGRNQPQHF. The CDR3 DNA reads TGTGCCAGCAGCTTGGACGGCCGCAATCAGCCCCAGCATTTT.

This clonotype was counted a few times. The chain is built from TRBV27 and TRBJ2-1, with 9 positions matching TRBD1. Germline V gives CDR1 MNHEY, CDR2 SMNVEV (reference sequence). The CDR3 extends over 15 amino acids. The V gene end was trimmed by 4 bases and the J gene end by 7 bases; junction bases not matched to a gene: 8. CDR3 amino acids: CASSSLPGQGNEQFF. The CDR3 DNA reads as TGTGCCAGCAGTTCTCTACCGGGACAGGGAAATGAGCAGTTCTTC.

The CDR3 reads CASSQDMGQGLTTEAFF. The DNA of the CDR3 is TGTGCCAGCAGCCAAGATATGGGACAGGGACTAACGACTGAAGCTTTCTTT. The V call is TRBV14, the J call TRBJ1-1; 9 bases fit TRBD1. CDR3 length: 17 residues. V gave up 0 bases and J gave up 5 bases; unmatched junction bases: 10. CDR1 SGHDN and CDR2 FVKESK come from the germline V gene.

This chain connects TRBV4-3 to TRBJ1-5; D gene uncertain. This CDR3 spans 17 amino acids. Trimming removed 0 bases from V and 1 base from J, with 13 bases in between. Germline loops: CDR1 LGHNA, CDR2 YSLEER. Written as DNA, the CDR3 is TGCGCCAGCAGCCAAGACTTCAGCTTTGAAAGCAATCAGCCCCAGCATTTT. It yields the protein CASSQDFSFESNQPQHF.

The J gene is TRBJ1-2, the V gene TRBV20-1; 7 positions agree with TRBD1. The ends lost 1 base at V and 2 bases at J; junction bases unmatched: 19. This CDR3 is 19 amino acids long. Germline lookup yields CDR1 DFQATT and CDR2 SNEGSKA (reference sequence). This chain's CDR3 is CSARVTLDREIVVNYGYTF. As DNA, the CDR3 is TGCAGTGCTAGAGTGACGCTAGACAGGGAAATTGTGGTGAACTATGGCTACACCTTC.

The chain uses TRBV12-3 or TRBV12-4 and TRBJ2-7; perhaps TRBD2 as D (5 bases). CDR3 size: 14 residues. V was clipped by 3 bases and J by 4 bases, with 13 bases between them. CDR3 sequence reads: CASSFTRERYEQYF. DNA of the CDR3: TGTGCCAGCAGTTTTACGAGGGAAAGGTACGAGCAGTACTTC.

This chain uses TRBV4-3 with TRBJ1-1; 8 nucleotides match TRBD1. CDR1 LGHNA and CDR2 YSLEER come from the germline V gene. The junction had 6 bases not matched to a gene; V was cut back by 0 bases and J by 6 bases. This CDR3 contains 15 residues. The CDR3 protein is CASSQDHRGTPEAFF. CDR3 nucleotide sequence: TGCGCCAGCAGCCAAGATCACAGGGGGACCCCTGAAGCTTTCTTT.

The genes are TRBV10-3 and TRBJ2-7; D not resolved. Trimming pared 3 bases from V and 4 bases from J, leaving 4 bases between. CDR3 size: 11 residues. Germline V lookup: CDR1 ENHRY, CDR2 SYGVKD. CDR3 bases: TGTGCCATCAGTGACTTTTACGAGCAGTACTTC. Its protein product is CAISDFYEQYF.

The chain uses TRBV29-1 and TRBJ2-1, with D maybe TRBD2 (6 bases). The germline V gene encodes CDR1 SQVTM and CDR2 ANQGSEA. V dropped 3 bases and J dropped 5 bases, with 20 bases sitting between them. This CDR3 is built from 16 residues. CDR3 in amino acids: CSVENPTGAGNNEQFF. The CDR3 DNA reads as TGCAGCGTTGAGAACCCGACGGGAGCGGGCAACAATGAGCAGTTCTTC.

The rearrangement joins TRBV28 to TRBJ1-3; no reliable D call. The CDR3 is made up of 14 amino acids. CDR1 is MDHEN and CDR2 is SYDVKM in the germline V gene. V lost 9 bases and J 0 bases, leaving 12 bases between the germline ends. CDR3 in DNA: TGTGCCAGTGCGGACCTCCACTCTGGAAACACCATATATTTT. The encoded protein is CASADLHSGNTIYF.

The DNA of the CDR3 is TGTGCCAGCAGTTTCCTTGGGTTCGCGGGCACAGATACGCAGTATTTT. It is translated as CASSFLGFAGTDTQYF. This chain uses TRBV27 with TRBJ2-3; D unclear. The germline V and J ends were trimmed by 3 bases and 1 base, with 14 bases remaining between them. CDR1 MNHEY and CDR2 SMNVEV come from the germline V gene (reference sequence). CDR3 size: 16 residues.

V is TRBV15 and J is TRBJ2-5; D ambiguous. The V and J ends lost 0 bases and 4 bases respectively, with 12 bases between them. CDR1 and CDR2 from the germline V gene are LNHNV and YYDKDF (reference sequence). The CDR3 length is 15 residues. In DNA form, the CDR3 reads TGTGCCACCAGCAGAGATGGTAGCTCCCTAGAGACCCAGTACTTC. This encodes CATSRDGSSLETQYF.

The genes are TRBV23-1 and TRBJ2-5, with D possibly being TRBD1 (5 bases). TRBV23-1 carries the ORF label, with uncertain function. The CDR3 sequence is 14 residues long. V gave up 4 bases and J gave up 1 base, with 10 bases separating them. The chain's CDR3 is CASSPLTAQETQYF. In nucleotides, the CDR3 is TGCGCCAGCAGTCCTTTGACAGCCCAAGAGACCCAGTACTTC.

The chain combines TRBV29-1 with TRBJ2-7, with D tentatively TRBD2 (6 bases). V was cut by 6 bases and J by 2 bases, with 14 bases left in between. The CDR3 sequence is 13 residues long. The germline V gene has CDR1 SQVTM and CDR2 ANQGSEA. In DNA, the CDR3 is TGCAGCGTCCCCGGGGGAGAACCCTACGAGCAGTACTTC. Its protein is CSVPGGEPYEQYF.